The next 2 T cell receptor beta chains were all read from a single sample in a study of T cells in Graves' hyperthyroidism and ophthalmopathy. Regions amplified from RNA transcripts were the TCR beta CDR3 regions. HTBI primers drove first-round RT-PCR of the TCR CDR3. TCRdb reprocessed the multiplex PCR reads via MiXCR and lists one record per CDR3 protein. The table shows approximately 590,000 distinct CDR3 sequences, with under 60% occurring only once. Sequencing was done on a sample of peripheral blood or thyroid tissue (not recorded which). The source is a woman in her late teens or twenties with Graves' hyperthyroidism.

About this clonotype: A read error may explain this, as a much larger clone is one base away. The V and J genes are TRBV5-1 and TRBJ1-5; TRBD1 matches at 9 bases. The CDR3 totals 15 residues. In germline, CDR1 is SGHRS, CDR2 YFSETQ. This CDR3 reads CASSLSGQGNRPQHF. The CDR3 region has the DNA TGCGCCAGCAGCTTATCGGGACAGGGCAATCGGCCCCAGCATTTT.

The rearrangement uses TRBV12-3 or TRBV12-4 and TRBJ1-5; no reliable D call. The V and J ends lost 6 bases and 2 bases respectively, with 14 bases between them. The CDR3 length is 15 residues. The CDR3 loop is CASSLTRRGNQPQHF. The CDR3 coding sequence is TGTGCCAGCAGCTTGACTAGGCGAGGCAATCAGCCCCAGCATTTT.